This T cell receptor beta chain was found in a study of T cells after posttransplantation cyclophosphamide. Profiling relied on immunoSEQ multiplex PCR, and the TCRdb table lists in-frame clones only, not all of them. The table shows tens of thousands of clones, with over 95% occurring only once. Cells defined as naive were viable CD3+CD4+ or CD3+CD8+ and CCR7+CD45RA+CD45RO-CD95-CD27+CD28+. This related bone marrow graft donor gave peripheral blood on the day of marrow donation. Per germline, CDR1 SGHAT and CDR2 FQNNGV. Trimming took 4 bases from V and 4 from J; bases not matched to a gene: 13. This CDR3 is built from 17 residues. A remark on this clone: Its specificity is not known.

Notes on the study in general: Recipient CMV seropositivity and CMV reactivation strongly tracked TRB clonality.

The rearrangement links TRBV11-2 to TRBJ1-5; 7 bases agree with TRBD1. The sequenced sample was naive CD4+ T cells sorted from PBMCs. The receptor was derived from a middle-aged man in good health, CMV-negative, and a related stem cell transplant donor. The CDR3 DNA is TGTGCCAGCAGCTCGGCCCGGGACAGTGGGAAGAATCAGCCCCAGCATTTT. Its protein product is CASSSARDSGKNQPQHF.